The rows below give T cell receptor beta chains drawn from one sample of a study of CD8 T cells in ankylosing spondylitis. MiXCR, applied by TCRdb to the 5' RACE reads, yields one record per CDR3 protein. The data show under 950,000 distinct CDR3 sequences, 19% seen once. Sequenced material: blood, either unsorted or a sorted T cell fraction (not recorded which). The receptors come from a male donor with ankylosing spondylitis. CDR3s include the opening cysteine and the closing phenylalanine or tryptophan. The D gene is left open where the match is weak. Where a row states a size, it is once, few, many or the class of an expanded clone; other rows omit it.

CASTNSGGPNTEAFF | TGTGCCAGCACCAACAGTGGAGGACCGAACACTGAAGCTTTCTTT | 15 | TRBV7-9 | NA | TRBJ1-1 | NA
CASSLRINSYGYTF | TGTGCCAGCAGTTTAAGGATAAACTCCTATGGCTACACCTTC | 14 | TRBV12-3/TRBV12-4 | NA | TRBJ1-2 | NA
CATSDGSSNEQFF | TGTGCCACCAGCGATGGTAGCAGCAATGAGCAGTTCTTC | 13 | TRBV15 | NA | TRBJ2-1 | few
CASIYGDGSTNEQFF | TGTGCCAGCATCTACGGTGACGGGAGCACAAATGAGCAGTTCTTC | 15 | TRBV6-1 | NA | TRBJ2-1 | few
CASSQLTGEYGYTF | TGCGCCAGCAGCCAATTGACAGGGGAATATGGCTACACCTTC | 14 | TRBV4-1 | TRBD1 | TRBJ1-2 | many
CSVEAGSGTGELWEYGYTF | TGCAGCGTTGAAGCCGGCTCCGGGACAGGAGAACTTTGGGAGTATGGCTACACCTTC | 19 | TRBV29-1 | TRBD1 | TRBJ1-2 | few
CASSYFAGFYEQYF | TGTGCCAGCAGTTATTTTGCAGGATTCTACGAGCAGTACTTC | 14 | TRBV28 | NA | TRBJ2-7 | NA
CASRGGTGGENEQFF | TGCGCCAGCAGGGGCGGGACAGGGGGCGAAAATGAGCAGTTCTTC | 15 | TRBV5-1 | TRBD1 | TRBJ2-1 | NA
CSVPRTSGSLDEQFF | TGCAGCGTTCCCAGGACTAGCGGGAGTCTGGATGAGCAGTTCTTC | 15 | TRBV29-1 | TRBD2 | TRBJ2-1 | NA
CSAIWQDTQYF | TGCAGTGCTATTTGGCAGGATACGCAGTATTTT | 11 | TRBV20-1 | NA | TRBJ2-3 | few
CASSSTGTTNEKLFF | TGCGCCAGCAGCTCGACCGGGACAACTAATGAAAAACTGTTTTTT | 15 | TRBV4-1 | NA | TRBJ1-4 | few
CASHGTPNTEAFF | TGCGCCAGCCACGGGACACCGAACACTGAAGCTTTCTTT | 13 | TRBV5-1 | NA | TRBJ1-1 | few
CASSDPRGQSEETQYF | TGTGCCAGCAGTGATCCCCGTGGCCAGTCCGAAGAGACCCAGTACTTC | 16 | TRBV2 | NA | TRBJ2-5 | NA
CASSPRESGGVSGELFF | TGTGCCAGCAGCCCCAGGGAGAGCGGGGGGGTTTCCGGGGAGCTGTTTTTT | 17 | TRBV6-1 | TRBD2 | TRBJ2-2 | NA
CSARSRPGGASYNEQFF | TGCAGTGCTAGAAGTCGGCCGGGGGGGGCCTCCTACAATGAGCAGTTCTTC | 17 | TRBV20-1 | TRBD2 | TRBJ2-1 | few
CASSQDQGHTDTQYF | TGTGCCAGCAGCCAAGATCAGGGACACACAGATACGCAGTATTTT | 15 | TRBV3-1 | NA | TRBJ2-3 | few
CASSRGGRGQQDTQYF | TGTGCCAGCAGCCGGGGCGGGCGGGGCCAGCAGGATACGCAGTATTTT | 16 | TRBV3-1 | NA | TRBJ2-3 | NA
CASSLGTGGVAEQYF | TGTGCCAGCAGCTTGGGGACAGGGGGCGTCGCCGAGCAGTACTTC | 15 | TRBV7-9 | TRBD1 | TRBJ2-7 | NA
CASSLQRQNNEQFF | TGTGCCAGCAGCCTACAGCGACAAAACAATGAGCAGTTCTTC | 14 | TRBV13 | NA | TRBJ2-1 | NA
CASSLLGHLAKNIQYF | TGCGCCAGCAGCTTGCTGGGACACCTAGCCAAAAACATTCAGTACTTC | 16 | TRBV5-1 | NA | TRBJ2-4 | NA
CASSSSLDRHGYTF | TGTGCCAGCAGTTCCAGCCTAGACCGCCATGGCTACACCTTC | 14 | TRBV6-5 | NA | TRBJ1-2 | NA
CATSDGNEAFF | TGTGCCACCAGTGATGGTAATGAAGCTTTCTTT | 11 | TRBV24-1 | NA | TRBJ1-1 | few
CSARGTGLSYNEQFF | TGCAGTGCTAGGGGTACGGGGTTATCGTACAATGAGCAGTTCTTC | 15 | TRBV20-1 | NA | TRBJ2-1 | few
CATSDSGQGRSGANVLTF | TGTGCCACCAGTGACTCCGGGCAGGGGAGGTCTGGGGCCAACGTCCTGACTTTC | 18 | TRBV24-1 | NA | TRBJ2-6 | few
CSAANEAFF | TGCAGTGCCGCGAATGAAGCTTTCTTT | 9 | TRBV20-1 | NA | TRBJ1-1 | NA
CASSTTSGADTQYF | TGTGCCAGCAGCACGACTAGCGGAGCAGATACGCAGTATTTT | 14 | TRBV7-9 | TRBD2 | TRBJ2-3 | NA
CASRIQTGGTEAFF | TGTGCCAGCAGGATACAGACAGGGGGCACTGAAGCTTTCTTT | 14 | TRBV2 | TRBD1 | TRBJ1-1 | NA
CSVVPELGGYTF | TGCAGCGTTGTCCCTGAGTTGGGAGGCTACACCTTC | 12 | TRBV29-1 | NA | TRBJ1-2 | NA
CASSLDWGDGQPQHF | TGTGCCAGCAGTTTAGATTGGGGGGATGGTCAGCCCCAGCATTTT | 15 | TRBV12-3/TRBV12-4 | NA | TRBJ1-5 | many
CASTPHPSTDTQYF | TGTGCCAGCACCCCGCATCCCAGCACAGATACGCAGTATTTT | 14 | TRBV12-3/TRBV12-4 | NA | TRBJ2-3 | few
CSAREVDAADTQYF | TGCAGTGCTAGGGAGGTTGATGCAGCGGATACGCAGTATTTT | 14 | TRBV20-1 | NA | TRBJ2-3 | few
CASSLVAGYNTEAFF | TGCGCCAGCAGCTTGGTCGCAGGGTATAACACTGAAGCTTTCTTT | 15 | TRBV5-1 | NA | TRBJ1-1 | NA
CASSQDWLAGGNEQFF | TGCGCCAGCAGCCAAGATTGGCTAGCGGGGGGGAATGAGCAGTTCTTC | 16 | TRBV4-3 | TRBD2 | TRBJ2-1 | few
CASSPSSGDYTGELFF | TGTGCCAGCAGTCCCTCTAGCGGGGATTACACCGGGGAGCTGTTTTTT | 16 | TRBV12-3/TRBV12-4 | TRBD2 | TRBJ2-2 | few
CASSGPRRGELFF | TGTGCCAGCAGTGGGCCCCGGAGGGGGGAGCTGTTTTTT | 13 | TRBV12-3/TRBV12-4 | NA | TRBJ2-2 | few
CSARDRATDYEQYF | TGCAGTGCTAGAGATCGGGCAACCGACTACGAGCAGTACTTC | 14 | TRBV20-1 | NA | TRBJ2-7 | few
CASSIPQGYVFF | TGTGCCAGCAGCATACCTCAGGGTTACGTTTTCTTT | 12 | TRBV5-6 | NA | TRBJ1-1 | NA
CASSEVWEPEAFF | TGTGCCAGCAGTGAGGTCTGGGAACCTGAAGCTTTCTTT | 13 | TRBV2 | NA | TRBJ1-1 | few
CASSLDLGFQPDEQYF | TGCGCCAGCAGCTTGGATTTAGGGTTTCAGCCGGACGAGCAGTACTTC | 16 | TRBV5-1 | NA | TRBJ2-7 | few
CASSTGQPYEQYF | TGTGCCAGCAGCACCGGACAGCCCTACGAGCAGTACTTC | 13 | TRBV27 | NA | TRBJ2-7 | few
CSVEPDAGREAFF | TGCAGCGTTGAGCCGGACGCAGGTAGGGAAGCTTTCTTT | 13 | TRBV29-1 | NA | TRBJ1-1 | NA
CASITLPPQGSNYGYTF | TGTGCCAGCATCACCCTCCCCCCACAGGGATCGAACTATGGCTACACCTTC | 17 | TRBV7-9 | NA | TRBJ1-2 | few
CATRTGQGIHTGELFF | TGTGCCACCAGGACCGGACAGGGGATTCACACCGGGGAGCTGTTTTTT | 16 | TRBV12-3/TRBV12-4 | TRBD1 | TRBJ2-2 | few
CASSPAWRGSYNEQFF | TGTGCCAGCAGTCCCGCCTGGCGTGGATCCTACAATGAGCAGTTCTTC | 16 | TRBV6-1 | NA | TRBJ2-1 | NA
CASSRLAGETQETQYF | TGTGCCAGCAGCCGACTAGCGGGCGAGACCCAAGAGACCCAGTACTTC | 16 | TRBV7-2 | TRBD2 | TRBJ2-5 | NA
CASSLEQFPETQYF | TGTGCCAGCAGCTTAGAGCAGTTCCCAGAGACCCAGTACTTC | 14 | TRBV7-6 | NA | TRBJ2-5 | NA